This T cell receptor (beta chain) stems from a study of metastatic and nonmetastatic thyroid tumors. Study summary: Repertoires from blood and tumor or nodule tissue of malignant and benign thyroid patients were compared. General study points: Benign nodules reportedly had significantly lower TCR beta diversity than malignant thyroid tumors in blood and tumor.

Authors' data handling: Clinicopathological groups differed in CDR3, with these differences serving to build a distant-metastasis classifier for papillary thyroid cancer. With MiXCR, TCRdb called clones anew from the PCR reads. The V and J calls come from TCRdb's annotation, not from the publication. The repertoire holds about 27,000 clones, with more than 14% as singletons. Prior to thyroid surgery, none of the patients had received any treatment. This clone was observed at least ten times. What it binds is not known. The receptor was derived from a male donor with papillary thyroid cancer or a benign thyroid nodule (not recorded which). Some clones in this sample may be carry-over from other donors' samples. The sample was blood.

CDR3 sequence: CASGTGGFGTDTQYF. The CDR3 DNA follows: TGTGCCAGCGGGACAGGGGGGTTCGGGACAGATACGCAGTATTTT. The chain is built from TRBV6-1 and TRBJ2-3; 11 nucleotides match TRBD1. Germline trimming cut 8 bases from V and 3 bases from J; bases unmatched to any gene: 7. This CDR3 region has 15 residues. Germline-derived CDR1 and CDR2 are MNHNS and SASEGT.